This T cell receptor (beta chain) was observed in a study of graft-versus-host responses after intestinal transplantation (dated by TCRdb to the early 2020s). The study in broad terms: Recipients received multivisceral, liver-intestinal, or isolated intestinal transplants. The cohort enrolled roughly 25 intestinal transplant recipients including one retransplant, and a few patients lacking pretransplant specimens were excluded. After intestinal transplantation, graft-versus-host and host-versus-graft alloreactive T cell clones were followed in the graft, circulation and bone marrow using bulk TCR-beta CDR3 sequencing. Every recipient was given anti-thymocyte globulin induction, followed by roughly 3 years of maintenance tacrolimus and steroids. A peak of at least 4% donor T cells among recipient peripheral blood mononuclear cells was the definition used for donor T cell macrochimerism. To identify alloreactive clones, pre-transplant mixed lymphocyte reaction products were sequenced and then compared with unstimulated pre-transplant donor and recipient T cells. Rather than being sequenced by the commercial service, samples from a few later patients were sequenced in-house on an Illumina MiSeq and processed with MiXCR.

This specimen's time point label, interpreted: cells obtained before transplantation from donor or recipient. CD3+CD4+ and CD3+CD8+ populations were FACS-sorted from unstimulated pre-transplant donor and recipient cells taken from spleen or lymph nodes. Its CDR3 holds 16 amino acids, cysteine through phenylalanine. Here the CDR3 DNA is all that survives: 48 bases in frame from base 1. Cut back by 0 bases and 2 bases, the V and J ends lie 14 bases apart. The germline V gene specifies SGHRS as CDR1 and YFSETQ as CDR2. As to this clone: Its antigen specificity is not known. No per-base quality is available; no much larger clone lies one base away.

The investigation overall reported the following: The conclusions were limited by the relatively low number and heterogeneity of the intestinal transplant patients. GvH clones were found in recipient bone marrow, and some of the GvH clones appeared earlier in ileal mucosa or blood, which is consistent with an intestinal mucosal origin. In patients with donor T cell macrochimerism, the allografts had high GvH to HvG T cell clonal ratios. Early after transplant, peak levels of circulating GvH clones were found to be associated with declines in HvG clones.

The library was produced with the immunoSEQ multiplex PCR assay. For most patients, genomic DNA was isolated using the Qiagen DNeasy Blood and Tissue Kit and was shipped frozen to Adaptive Biotechnologies for TCR sequencing. High-throughput TCR-beta CDR3 sequencing of genomic DNA from most patients was performed by Adaptive Biotechnologies. The study's processing was this. Adaptive's ImmunoSEQ software supplied the TCR sequencing data for around 17 patients, while MiXCR and VDJtools were used to process three other patients. To correct CD4 versus CD8 sorting errors, sequences present in both subsets at a frequency ratio below 5:1 were removed. CDR3 nucleotide sequences shared by donor and recipient were removed because the origin of these sequences could not be assigned. Alloreactive clones required at least 2-fold expansion over unstimulated cells and minimum CFSE-low frequency of 0.002% (template counts) or 0.001% (read counts). Mappable clones were those detected in sequenced pre-transplant spleen, lymph node, or MLR CFSE-low populations of the donor or recipient. The cumulative frequency of alloreactive clones was calculated as a percentage of all sequences, weighted by copy number. Entries here come from immuneACCESS through TCRdb and include only in-frame sequences with V and J called. Some clones fail to appear in such tables; in the studies checked, an unresolved V gene covers under half of the shortfall, and the cause of the remainder is unknown. V and J calls and clone size are those listed in that table; D and trimming were worked out from the DNA. For this sample there are tens of thousands of clones; approximately 90% appear just once. The ten largest make up under 0.4% of the sample.

The sequence was obtained from a human donor who was the organ donor for an intestinal transplant. This specimen was unstimulated CD4+ T cells sorted from spleen or lymph node cells, taken before transplant. The chain links TRBV5-1 with TRBJ1-2; TRBD1 is perhaps the D gene, given 6 matching bases. The CDR3 corresponds to CASSLVSRGLNYGYTF. The bases are TGCGCCAGCAGCTTGGTTTCCAGGGGTTTAAACTATGGCTACACCTTC. With the portions outside the CDR3 filled from the reference TRBV5-1 and TRBJ1-2 genes, the complete variable region becomes KAGVTQTPRYLIKTRGQQVTLSCSPISGHRSVSWYQQTPGQGLQFLFEYFSETQRNKGNFPGRFSGRQFSNSRSEMNVSTLELGDSALYLCASSLVSRGLNYGYTFGSGTRLTVV.